This T cell receptor beta chain comes out of a study of T cell changes during pregnancy in multiple sclerosis. Using immunoSEQ multiplex PCR, the repertoire was profiled, and TCRdb retains in-frame clones only, with some absent. The sample holds 50,000 or so clones; 85% to 95% are singletons and the top ten take 3.5% to 5%. CDR3 size: 14 residues. The germline V and J ends were trimmed by 1 base and 6 bases, with 10 bases remaining between them. The germline V gene has CDR1 LNHDA and CDR2 SQIVND (reference sequence). This TCR came from a female donor with multiple sclerosis, enrolled in a pregnancy study. The source was CD8+ T cells from peripheral blood mononuclear cells, collected after pregnancy. This chain connects TRBV19 to TRBJ2-1, with D perhaps matching TRBD2 (6 bases). The chain's CDR3 is CASSIVFGGNEQFF. In DNA form, the CDR3 reads TGTGCCAGTAGTATAGTGTTCGGGGGCAATGAGCAGTTCTTC.